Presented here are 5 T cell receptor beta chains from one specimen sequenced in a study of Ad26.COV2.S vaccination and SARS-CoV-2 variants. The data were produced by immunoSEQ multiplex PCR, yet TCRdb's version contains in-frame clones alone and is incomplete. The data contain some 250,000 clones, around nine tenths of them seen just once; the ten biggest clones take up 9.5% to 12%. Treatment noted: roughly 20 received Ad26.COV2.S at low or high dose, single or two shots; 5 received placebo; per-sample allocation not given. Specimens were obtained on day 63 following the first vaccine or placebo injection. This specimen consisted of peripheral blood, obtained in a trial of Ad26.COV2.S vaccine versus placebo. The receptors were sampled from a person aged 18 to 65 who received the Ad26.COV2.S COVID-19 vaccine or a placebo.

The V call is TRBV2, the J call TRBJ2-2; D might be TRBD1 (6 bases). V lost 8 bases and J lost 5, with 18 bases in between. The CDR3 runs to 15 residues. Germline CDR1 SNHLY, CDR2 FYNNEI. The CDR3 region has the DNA TGTGCCAGCGAGAGAGCGGCAAGGGGGACCGGGGAGCTGTTTTTT. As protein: CASERAARGTGELFF.

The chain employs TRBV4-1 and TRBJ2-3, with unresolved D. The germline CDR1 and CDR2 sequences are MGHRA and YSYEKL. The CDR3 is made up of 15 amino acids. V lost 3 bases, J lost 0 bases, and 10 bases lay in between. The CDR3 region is CASSHWQGSTDTQYF. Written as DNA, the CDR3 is TGCGCCAGCAGCCATTGGCAAGGGAGCACAGATACGCAGTATTTT.

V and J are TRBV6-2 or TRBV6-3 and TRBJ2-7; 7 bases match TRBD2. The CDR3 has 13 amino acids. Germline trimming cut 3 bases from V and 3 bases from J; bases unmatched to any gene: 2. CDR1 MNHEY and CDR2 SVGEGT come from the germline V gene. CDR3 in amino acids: CASSYLAGYEQYF. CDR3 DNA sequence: TGTGCCAGCAGTTATTTAGCGGGCTACGAGCAGTACTTC.

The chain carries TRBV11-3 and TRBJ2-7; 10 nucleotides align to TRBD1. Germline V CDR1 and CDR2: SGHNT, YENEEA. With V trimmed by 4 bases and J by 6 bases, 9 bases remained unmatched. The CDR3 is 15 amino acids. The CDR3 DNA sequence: TGTGCCAGCAGCTCCGGGACAGGGGTTCCCGGCGAGCAGTACTTC. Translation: CASSSGTGVPGEQYF.

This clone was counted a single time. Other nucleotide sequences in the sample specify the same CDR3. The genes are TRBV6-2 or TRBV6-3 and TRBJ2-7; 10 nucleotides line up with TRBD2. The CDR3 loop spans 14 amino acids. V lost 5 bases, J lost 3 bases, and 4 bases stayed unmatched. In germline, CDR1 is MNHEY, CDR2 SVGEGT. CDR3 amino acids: CASSRLAGVYEQYF. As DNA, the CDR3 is TGTGCCAGCAGTCGACTAGCGGGTGTCTACGAGCAGTACTTC.